Listed below are T cell receptor beta chains from one sample, sequenced in a study of CD8 T cells in Susac syndrome. TCRdb re-called the immunoSEQ multiplex PCR reads through MiXCR, storing one row per CDR3 protein. The sample has 140,000 or so distinct CDR3 sequences; roughly 94% are singletons. The sequencing sample was made of CD4+ T cells from PBMCs. The receptors here all came from a human donor in good health. Both conserved end residues are part of each CDR3. The order of the fields is D gene, V gene, clone size, CDR3 length, J gene, CDR3 DNA, CDR3 protein. A D gene is named only where the DNA matches it firmly. A clone size is listed for some rows: how often the clone was seen (once, few, many), or a class if it is expanded.

d_call: TRBD2; v_call: TRBV28; clone_size: .; cdr3_length: 19; j_call: TRBJ2-7; cdr3_nt: TGTGCCAGCAGGAAAGGACTAGCGGGAGAATTGGCGCTTTCCTACGAGCAGTACTTC; cdr3_aa: CASRKGLAGELALSYEQYF
d_call: TRBD1; v_call: TRBV28; clone_size: .; cdr3_length: 13; j_call: TRBJ1-2; cdr3_nt: TGTGCCAGCACCCAAGACAGGGTCTATGGCTACACCTTC; cdr3_aa: CASTQDRVYGYTF
d_call: .; v_call: TRBV28; clone_size: .; cdr3_length: 16; j_call: TRBJ2-2; cdr3_nt: TGTGCCAGCAGCCAACAGCTACCGACGAACACCGGGGAGCTGTTTTTT; cdr3_aa: CASSQQLPTNTGELFF
d_call: .; v_call: TRBV23-1; clone_size: once; cdr3_length: 15; j_call: TRBJ1-5; cdr3_nt: TGCGCCAGCAGTCAAGCCGGGGATGGCAATCAGCCCCAGCATTTT; cdr3_aa: CASSQAGDGNQPQHF
d_call: TRBD2; v_call: TRBV28; clone_size: .; cdr3_length: 15; j_call: TRBJ2-5; cdr3_nt: TGTGCCAGCAGTCCAATAGCGGGAGGAGGTGAGACCCAGTACTTC; cdr3_aa: CASSPIAGGGETQYF
d_call: TRBD1; v_call: TRBV7-3; clone_size: .; cdr3_length: 14; j_call: TRBJ2-7; cdr3_nt: TGTGCCAGCAGCCCCCAACCAGGGGGTCAAGAGCAGTACTTC; cdr3_aa: CASSPQPGGQEQYF
d_call: .; v_call: TRBV19; clone_size: .; cdr3_length: 17; j_call: TRBJ1-2; cdr3_nt: TGTGCCAGTAGTATCCGCCGACAGGTCCGAGCTAACTATGGCTACACCTTC; cdr3_aa: CASSIRRQVRANYGYTF
d_call: .; v_call: TRBV7-2; clone_size: .; cdr3_length: 15; j_call: TRBJ1-4; cdr3_nt: TGTGCCAGCAGCTTAGGCCAGGTCCAGAATGAAAAACTGTTTTTT; cdr3_aa: CASSLGQVQNEKLFF
d_call: TRBD2; v_call: TRBV30; clone_size: .; cdr3_length: 14; j_call: TRBJ2-1; cdr3_nt: TGTGCCTGGAGTAGGAGCGGGAGAGACAATGAGCAGTTCTTC; cdr3_aa: CAWSRSGRDNEQFF
d_call: TRBD1; v_call: TRBV28; clone_size: .; cdr3_length: 14; j_call: TRBJ2-7; cdr3_nt: TGTGCCAGCAGACCCGGGACAGATACCTACGAGCAGTACTTC; cdr3_aa: CASRPGTDTYEQYF
d_call: .; v_call: TRBV3-1; clone_size: .; cdr3_length: 13; j_call: TRBJ2-5; cdr3_nt: TGTGCCAGCAGCCAAGGACTAAAAGAGACCCAGTACTTC; cdr3_aa: CASSQGLKETQYF
d_call: TRBD1; v_call: TRBV19; clone_size: .; cdr3_length: 13; j_call: TRBJ2-5; cdr3_nt: TGTGCCACCCGGGACAGGGGGCTGGAGACCCAGTACTTC; cdr3_aa: CATRDRGLETQYF
d_call: TRBD2; v_call: TRBV12-3/TRBV12-4; clone_size: .; cdr3_length: 15; j_call: TRBJ2-5; cdr3_nt: TGTGCCAGCAGTTCCCAATCGGGAGGCGGGGAGACCCAGTACTTC; cdr3_aa: CASSSQSGGGETQYF
d_call: TRBD1; v_call: TRBV13; clone_size: .; cdr3_length: 15; j_call: TRBJ2-5; cdr3_nt: TGTGCCAGCAGCCCCGGACAGGGGCGCAGGGAGACCCAGTACTTC; cdr3_aa: CASSPGQGRRETQYF
d_call: TRBD1; v_call: TRBV7-9; clone_size: few; cdr3_length: 14; j_call: TRBJ1-1; cdr3_nt: TGTGCCAGCAGCCCCGGGACAGGGGGCACTGAAGCTTTCTTT; cdr3_aa: CASSPGTGGTEAFF
d_call: .; v_call: TRBV6-4; clone_size: .; cdr3_length: 15; j_call: TRBJ2-1; cdr3_nt: TGTGCCAGCAGTGACTCCGGGACCTCCTACAATGAGCAGTTCTTC; cdr3_aa: CASSDSGTSYNEQFF
d_call: .; v_call: TRBV5-6; clone_size: once; cdr3_length: 14; j_call: TRBJ1-1; cdr3_nt: TGTGCCAGCAGCAATAGGGGGGTTAACACTGAAGCTTTCTTT; cdr3_aa: CASSNRGVNTEAFF
d_call: .; v_call: TRBV20-1; clone_size: .; cdr3_length: 14; j_call: TRBJ2-5; cdr3_nt: TGCAGTGCTAGTCGGCCTGGACAGAAAGAGACCCAGTACTTC; cdr3_aa: CSASRPGQKETQYF
d_call: .; v_call: TRBV20-1; clone_size: .; cdr3_length: 12; j_call: TRBJ2-7; cdr3_nt: TGCAGTGCAACCCCCGGGATCTACGAGCAGTACTTC; cdr3_aa: CSATPGIYEQYF
d_call: .; v_call: TRBV5-1; clone_size: .; cdr3_length: 14; j_call: TRBJ1-2; cdr3_nt: TGCGCCAGCAGCTTCGTTCCAGAGCACTATGGCTACACCTTC; cdr3_aa: CASSFVPEHYGYTF
d_call: .; v_call: TRBV7-8; clone_size: .; cdr3_length: 17; j_call: TRBJ1-1; cdr3_nt: TGTGCCAGCAGCTTTAGAACCGGGGGGTCGGTGAACACTGAAGCTTTCTTT; cdr3_aa: CASSFRTGGSVNTEAFF
d_call: .; v_call: TRBV12-3/TRBV12-4; clone_size: .; cdr3_length: 12; j_call: TRBJ1-2; cdr3_nt: TGTGCCAGCAGTTTTGGGACAAGGGGCTACACCTTC; cdr3_aa: CASSFGTRGYTF
d_call: TRBD2; v_call: TRBV11-2; clone_size: .; cdr3_length: 15; j_call: TRBJ2-1; cdr3_nt: TGTGCCAGCAGCTCCCAGCGGGACCGGTACAATGAGCAGTTCTTC; cdr3_aa: CASSSQRDRYNEQFF
d_call: TRBD2; v_call: TRBV30; clone_size: .; cdr3_length: 15; j_call: TRBJ2-3; cdr3_nt: TGTGCCTGGAAGATGGCGGGAGCGCTTCCAGATACGCAGTATTTT; cdr3_aa: CAWKMAGALPDTQYF
d_call: .; v_call: TRBV20-1; clone_size: .; cdr3_length: 13; j_call: TRBJ1-2; cdr3_nt: TGCAGTGCTAGACTACAGGGAAACTATGGCTACACCTTC; cdr3_aa: CSARLQGNYGYTF
d_call: .; v_call: TRBV18; clone_size: .; cdr3_length: 14; j_call: TRBJ2-7; cdr3_nt: TGTGCCAGCTCACCGGACGGGAATAACTACGAGCAGTACTTC; cdr3_aa: CASSPDGNNYEQYF
d_call: .; v_call: TRBV28; clone_size: once; cdr3_length: 14; j_call: TRBJ1-2; cdr3_nt: TGTGCCAGCAGCCACGGACAGCGTGTGGGGGGCTACACCTTC; cdr3_aa: CASSHGQRVGGYTF
d_call: .; v_call: TRBV7-8; clone_size: .; cdr3_length: 11; j_call: TRBJ2-7; cdr3_nt: TGTGCCAGCAGCCAAGGACCCCCTCAGCGCTTC; cdr3_aa: CASSQGPPQRF
d_call: .; v_call: TRBV29-1; clone_size: .; cdr3_length: 13; j_call: TRBJ1-2; cdr3_nt: TGCAGCGGGGGTGGAGGGACGAGCTATGGCTACACCTTC; cdr3_aa: CSGGGGTSYGYTF
d_call: .; v_call: TRBV29-1; clone_size: .; cdr3_length: 14; j_call: TRBJ1-2; cdr3_nt: TGCAGCGTTGAACCCCGGGGAACTAACTATGGCTACACCTTC; cdr3_aa: CSVEPRGTNYGYTF
d_call: .; v_call: TRBV7-2; clone_size: .; cdr3_length: 13; j_call: TRBJ2-2; cdr3_nt: TGTGCCAGCAGCTTATGGGAAAGCGGGGAGCTGTTTTTT; cdr3_aa: CASSLWESGELFF
d_call: TRBD2; v_call: TRBV7-7; clone_size: .; cdr3_length: 16; j_call: TRBJ2-5; cdr3_nt: TGTGCCAGCAGCTTGTCGGGGACTAGCGGTAAAGAGACCCAGTACTTC; cdr3_aa: CASSLSGTSGKETQYF
d_call: TRBD2; v_call: TRBV6-5; clone_size: .; cdr3_length: 15; j_call: TRBJ2-5; cdr3_nt: TGTGCCAGCAGTCCGGGACTAGCGGGACGGGAGACCCAGTACTTC; cdr3_aa: CASSPGLAGRETQYF
d_call: .; v_call: TRBV7-9; clone_size: .; cdr3_length: 14; j_call: TRBJ2-1; cdr3_nt: TGTGCCAGCAACTTAGGGCTTAGCCGCAATGAGCAGTTCTTC; cdr3_aa: CASNLGLSRNEQFF
d_call: .; v_call: TRBV7-3; clone_size: .; cdr3_length: 15; j_call: TRBJ2-1; cdr3_nt: TGTGCCAGCAGCACCCAGAAGAGTTCCTACAATGAGCAGTTCTTC; cdr3_aa: CASSTQKSSYNEQFF